These 27 T cell receptor beta chains came from one sample sequenced in a study of T cell responses to AZD1222 COVID-19 vaccine listed by TCRdb under 2021. The time point label corresponds to: baseline before first vaccination. The method was the immunoSEQ multiplex PCR assay. TCRdb obtained this table from immuneACCESS and retained in-frame rearrangements with V and J assigned. These tables miss some clones; where compared with another copy, unresolved V genes account for less than half of the shortfall, and the remainder is unexplained. The sample has over 95,000 clones on record, more than 85% of them singletons. The leading ten clones occupy 4% to 5% of the sample. The specimen was peripheral blood, collected on day 0 of AZD1222 vaccination. These receptors were taken from an adult in good health.

A note on this clone: Other DNA sequences within the sample encode an identical CDR3. The CDR3 nucleotides read TGTGCCTGGAGTCTCGGTGTGAACACTGAAGCTTTCTTT. Translating it yields CAWSLGVNTEAFF. The rearrangement joins TRBV30 to TRBJ1-1; D gene ambiguous. V was cut by 2 bases and J by 0 bases, with 7 bases left in between. CDR3 length: 13 residues. Germline assignment: CDR1 GTSNPN and CDR2 SVGIG (reference sequence).

This rearrangement joins TRBV9 to TRBJ1-6; 11 nucleotides agree with TRBD1. Germline V gene sequence: CDR1 SGDLS, CDR2 YYNGEE. This CDR3 is built from 18 residues. V gave up 0 bases and J gave up 9 bases; unmatched junction bases: 11. The CDR3 DNA is TGTGCCAGCAGCGTAGACCGGGACAGGGGGGAAGTGGCTTCACCCCTCCACTTT. This encodes CASSVDRDRGEVASPLHF.

CDR3 in amino acids: CAIKDPGQGNTEAFF. Here the CDR3 DNA reads TGTGCCATCAAAGATCCGGGACAGGGTAACACTGAAGCTTTCTTT. The chain employs TRBV10-3 and TRBJ1-1, with 9 positions matching TRBD1. This CDR3 is 15 amino acids long. The germline V gene has CDR1 ENHRY and CDR2 SYGVKD. Trimming at V came to 7 bases and at J to 2 bases, leaving 8 bases not matched to a gene.

The rearrangement uses TRBV7-9 and TRBJ1-2, with TRBD1 matching 7 bases. The CDR3 length is 12 residues. Germline loops: CDR1 SEHNR, CDR2 FQNEAQ (reference sequence). Trimming took 5 bases from V and 8 from J; bases not matched to a gene: 5. Here the CDR3 reads CASSPGQRGYTF. CDR3 DNA sequence: TGTGCCAGCAGCCCGGGACAGAGAGGCTACACCTTC. The full variable domain, with the rest looked up from reference TRBV7-9 and TRBJ1-2, is DTGVSQNPRHKITKRGQNVTFRCDPISEHNRLYWYRQTLGQGPEFLTYFQNEAQLEKSRLLSDRFSAERPKGSFSTLEIQRTEQGDSAMYLCASSPGQRGYTFGSGTRLTVV.

This rearrangement joins TRBV7-6 to TRBJ1-1, with a tentative D call TRBD1 (6 bases). The ends were cut back, 2 bases at V and 1 base at J, with 17 bases in the middle. CDR1 SGHVS and CDR2 FNYEAQ come from the germline V gene. CDR3 size: 17 residues. This CDR3 is CASSLNGRGKRNTEAFF. The CDR3 DNA reads TGTGCCAGCAGCTTAAATGGGAGGGGGAAGCGGAACACTGAAGCTTTCTTT.

The rearrangement uses TRBV18 and TRBJ1-2; a weak D match, TRBD1 (5 bases). From germline, CDR1 is KGHSH and CDR2 LQKENI. The CDR3 contains 15 residues. Between the trimmed V and J ends, which lost 3 bases and 6 bases, there was a span of 17 bases. Here the CDR3 DNA reads TGTGCCAGCTCACCCCCGGGACCTACAGGCCATGGCTACACCTTC. Its translation: CASSPPGPTGHGYTF.

The genes are TRBV7-2 and TRBJ1-1; D is ambiguous. Germline CDR1 SGHTA, CDR2 FQGNSA. Trimming took 1 base from V and 4 from J, leaving 7 bases between them. The CDR3 sequence is 13 residues long. CDR3 loop: CASSLVRGTEAFF. The CDR3 nucleotides read TGTGCCAGCAGCTTAGTCCGCGGCACTGAAGCTTTCTTT.

This chain joins TRBV6-1 and TRBJ2-7; no clear D gene. V lost 0 bases and J 0 bases, leaving 9 bases between the germline ends. The CDR3 consists of 15 residues. Germline V gives CDR1 MNHNS, CDR2 SASEGT. The CDR3 region is CASSEAWLSSYEQYF. The CDR3 DNA reads TGTGCCAGCAGTGAAGCTTGGCTGAGCTCCTACGAGCAGTACTTC.

V and J are TRBV5-6 and TRBJ1-2; tentatively, D is TRBD1 (5 bases). Germline values: CDR1 SGHDT, CDR2 YYEEEE. Between the trimmed V and J ends, which lost 0 bases and 6 bases, there was a span of 6 bases. CDR3 length: 12 amino acids. The CDR3 protein is CASSLGTHGYTF. The CDR3 region has the DNA TGTGCCAGCAGCTTGGGGACACATGGCTACACCTTC.

The chain joins TRBV7-8 to TRBJ2-5; 9 nucleotides match TRBD1. Trimming at V came to 1 base and at J to 3 bases, leaving 6 bases not matched to a gene. Looked up from germline, CDR1 is SGHVS and CDR2 is FQNEAQ. CDR3 length: 16 residues. The DNA for the CDR3 is TGTGCCAGCAGCTTAGTTCCGGGACAGGGAGAAGAGACCCAGTACTTC. Translated: CASSLVPGQGEETQYF.

The chain is built from TRBV27 and TRBJ1-1, with D uncertain. The CDR3 is 14 amino acids. Germline lookup yields CDR1 MNHEY and CDR2 SMNVEV (reference sequence). V lost 3 bases, J lost 3 bases, and 11 bases lay in between. This CDR3 reads CASSLPGTHTEAFF. CDR3 coding DNA: TGTGCCAGCAGTTTGCCGGGAACCCACACTGAAGCTTTCTTT.

The J gene is TRBJ2-1, the V gene TRBV7-2; 10 bases fit TRBD2. Germline trimming cut 7 bases from V and 10 bases from J; bases unmatched to any gene: 16. CDR1 and CDR2 from the germline V gene are SGHTA and FQGNSA. CDR3 length equals 16 residues. DNA of the CDR3: TGTGCCAGCACCCCACCCCTAGCGGGACTAGCGCAAGAGCAGTTCTTC. Its translation is CASTPPLAGLAQEQFF.

The chain is built from TRBV5-1 and TRBJ1-1, with D possibly being TRBD1 (6 bases). This CDR3 comprises 14 residues. The ends were cut back, 1 base at V and 3 bases at J, with 10 bases in the middle. The V gene's germline CDR1 is SGHRS and CDR2 YFSETQ. This chain's CDR3 is CASSLSGADTEAFF. The CDR3 DNA reads TGCGCCAGCAGCTTGTCAGGGGCGGACACTGAAGCTTTCTTT.

The chain joins TRBV4-3 to TRBJ1-2, with D tentatively TRBD1 (6 bases). The V gene's germline CDR1 is LGHNA and CDR2 YSLEER. Trimming removed 0 bases from V and 4 bases from J, with 12 bases in between. The length of the CDR3 is 15 residues. The CDR3 reads CASSQETGWSYGYTF. In DNA form, the CDR3 reads TGCGCCAGCAGCCAAGAAACAGGGTGGAGCTATGGCTACACCTTC.

This chain links TRBV29-1 with TRBJ1-1; D ambiguous. Germline-derived CDR1 and CDR2 are SQVTM and ANQGSEA. The CDR3 sequence is 14 residues long. V was cut by 8 bases and J by 4 bases, with 20 bases left in between. The CDR3 region is CSLSPSADTTEAFF. DNA of the CDR3: TGCAGCCTCTCTCCCTCGGCAGACACCACTGAAGCTTTCTTT. The full variable domain, in which reference TRBV29-1 and TRBJ1-1 provide the parts outside the CDR3, is SAVISQKPSRDICQRGTSLTIQCQVDSQVTMMFWYRQQPGQSLTLIATANQGSEATYESGFVIDKFPISRPNLTFSTLTVSNMSPEDSSIYLCSLSPSADTTEAFFGQGTRLTVV.

The chain uses TRBV7-2 and TRBJ1-5, with 8 positions matching TRBD1. The length of the CDR3 is 17 residues. From germline, CDR1 is SGHTA and CDR2 FQGNSA. V lost 4 bases and J lost 2; bases outside the gene matches: 10. This chain's CDR3 is CASSSRGRRGGNQPQHF. CDR3 coding DNA: TGTGCCAGCAGCTCCAGGGGGCGCCGGGGTGGCAATCAGCCCCAGCATTTT.

The V gene is TRBV5-1, the J gene TRBJ2-5, with D unresolved. V shed 1 base and J shed 0 bases, with 7 bases lying between them. Germline lookup yields CDR1 SGHRS and CDR2 YFSETQ. The CDR3 extends over 14 amino acids. CDR3 region: CASSLPGNQETQYF. The CDR3 DNA is TGCGCCAGCAGCTTGCCGGGTAACCAAGAGACCCAGTACTTC.

CDR3 loop: CAAGHGAGMNTEAFF. Written as DNA, the CDR3 is TGTGCCGCCGGACATGGGGCAGGGATGAACACTGAAGCTTTCTTT. V gene TRBV3-1 (or the pseudogene TRBV3-2) combines with J gene TRBJ1-1; TRBD1 is a possible D gene (5 bases). Trimming removed 11 bases from V and 0 bases from J, with 19 bases in between. Germline V gives CDR1 LGHDT, CDR2 YNNKEL (reference sequence). CDR3 length equals 15 residues.

DNA of the CDR3: TGTGCCAGCAGTCTCGTCGTGAGAGCTTTCTTT. Translation: CASSLVVRAFF. The chain has TRBV12-3 or TRBV12-4 and TRBJ1-1; no clear D gene. V lost 5 bases to trimming and J lost 10 bases, with 11 bases between them. The CDR3 totals 11 residues.

The rearrangement links TRBV6-2 or TRBV6-3 to TRBJ1-3, with TRBD1 as a possible D gene (5 bases). Germline values: CDR1 MNHEY, CDR2 SVGEGT. This CDR3 is built from 17 residues. V lost 5 bases and J 0 bases, leaving 17 bases between the germline ends. CDR3 DNA sequence: TGTGCCAGCAGTCTCACCGGGACGGCCTACTCTGGAAACACCATATATTTT. Translated, it gives CASSLTGTAYSGNTIYF.

The chain couples TRBV6-2 or TRBV6-3 to TRBJ2-3; 9 bases are a match to TRBD2. The CDR3 loop spans 16 amino acids. V was pared by 0 bases and J by 4 bases, with 5 bases of the junction left unmatched. CDR1 MNHEY and CDR2 SVGEGT come from the germline V gene. This CDR3 is CASSYSTLAGPDTQYF. The CDR3 region has the DNA TGTGCCAGCAGTTACTCGACCCTAGCGGGGCCAGATACGCAGTATTTT.

In DNA form, the CDR3 reads TGTGCCAGCAGCTTAACCAGCCGGCAGCAGTATTTT. Translating it yields CASSLTSRQQYF. The genes are TRBV7-3 and TRBJ2-3, with D uncertain. This CDR3 has 12 amino acids. Germline assignment: CDR1 SGHTA and CDR2 FQGTGA. V lost 0 bases, J lost 11 bases, and 9 bases lay in between.

The chain combines TRBV2 with TRBJ2-4, with 8 bases lining up with TRBD1. Trimming cost V 5 bases and J 2 bases; bases outside gene matches: 17. This CDR3 spans 19 amino acids. Germline V gene lookup returns CDR1 SNHLY and CDR2 FYNNEI. CDR3: CASSHPLDRAGNTKNIQYF. DNA of the CDR3: TGTGCCAGCAGTCACCCTTTGGACAGGGCCGGTAATACCAAAAACATTCAGTACTTC.

The chain links TRBV5-8 to TRBJ1-2, with unresolved D. The CDR3 runs 15 residues. Trimming removed 0 bases from V and 0 bases from J, with 9 bases in between. Germline V CDR1 and CDR2: SGHTS, YDEGEE. The CDR3 DNA follows: TGTGCCAGCAGCTTGGGAGTCCGCTCTAACTATGGCTACACCTTC. Translated: CASSLGVRSNYGYTF.

The genes are TRBV9 and TRBJ2-1; 7 bases fit TRBD1. V lost 4 bases and J lost 10; bases outside the gene matches: 5. Germline V CDR1 and CDR2: SGDLS, YYNGEE. The CDR3 has 12 residues. Here the CDR3 DNA reads TGTGCCAGCAGCCCGAGGGGGCTGGAGCAGTTCTTC. It codes for CASSPRGLEQFF.

The chain carries TRBV6-1 and TRBJ2-3, with a possible D match to TRBD2 (6 bases). CDR3 length equals 15 residues. Per germline, CDR1 MNHNS and CDR2 SASEGT. With 2 bases removed from V and 6 bases from J, the gap between germline ends came to 15 bases. The CDR3 region is CASSEMAGRWDTQYF. The CDR3 DNA reads as TGTGCCAGCAGTGAAATGGCAGGGAGGTGGGATACGCAGTATTTT.

The rearrangement uses TRBV2 and TRBJ2-5; D may correspond to TRBD1 or TRBD2 (5 bases each). The CDR3 covers 15 residues. The V end lost 5 bases, the J end lost 0 bases, and 13 bases lay between the germline ends. CDR1 SNHLY and CDR2 FYNNEI come from the germline V gene. In nucleotides, the CDR3 is TGTGCCAGCAGTCAGCGGACAACATACCAAGAGACCCAGTACTTC. Encoded protein: CASSQRTTYQETQYF.